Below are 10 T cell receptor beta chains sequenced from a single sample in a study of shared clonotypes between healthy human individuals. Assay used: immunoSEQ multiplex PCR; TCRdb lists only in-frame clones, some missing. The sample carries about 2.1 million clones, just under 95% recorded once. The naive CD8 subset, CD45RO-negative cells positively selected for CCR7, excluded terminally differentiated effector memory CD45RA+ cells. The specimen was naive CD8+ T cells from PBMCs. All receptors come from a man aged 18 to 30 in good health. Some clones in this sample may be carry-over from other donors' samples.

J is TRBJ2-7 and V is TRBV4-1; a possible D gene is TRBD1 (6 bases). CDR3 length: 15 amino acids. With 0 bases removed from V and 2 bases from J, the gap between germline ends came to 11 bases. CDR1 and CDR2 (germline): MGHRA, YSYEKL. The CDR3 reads CASSQEAQGPYEQYF. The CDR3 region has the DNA TGCGCCAGCAGCCAAGAAGCTCAGGGGCCCTACGAGCAGTACTTC.

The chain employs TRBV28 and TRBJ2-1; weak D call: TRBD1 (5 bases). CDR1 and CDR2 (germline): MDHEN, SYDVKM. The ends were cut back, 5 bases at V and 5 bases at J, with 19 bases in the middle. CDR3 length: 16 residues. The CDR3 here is CASSETGHPSNNEQFF. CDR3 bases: TGTGCCAGCAGTGAAACAGGCCATCCATCCAACAATGAGCAGTTCTTC.

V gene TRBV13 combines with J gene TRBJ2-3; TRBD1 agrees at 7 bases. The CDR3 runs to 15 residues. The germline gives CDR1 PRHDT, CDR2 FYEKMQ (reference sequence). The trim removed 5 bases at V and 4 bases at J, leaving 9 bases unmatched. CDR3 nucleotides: TGTGCCAGCAGCGGCCGGGACAGTAGGGCAGATACGCAGTATTTT. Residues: CASSGRDSRADTQYF.

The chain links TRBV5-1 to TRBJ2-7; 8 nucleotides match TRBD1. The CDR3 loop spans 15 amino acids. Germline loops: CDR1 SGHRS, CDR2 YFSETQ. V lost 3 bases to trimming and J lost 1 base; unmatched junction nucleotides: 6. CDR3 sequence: CASSWGQDGSYEQYF. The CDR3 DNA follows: TGCGCCAGCAGCTGGGGACAGGACGGGTCCTACGAGCAGTACTTC. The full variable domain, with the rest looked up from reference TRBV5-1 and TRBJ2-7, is KAGVTQTPRYLIKTRGQQVTLSCSPISGHRSVSWYQQTPGQGLQFLFEYFSETQRNKGNFPGRFSGRQFSNSRSEMNVSTLELGDSALYLCASSWGQDGSYEQYFGPGTRLTVT.

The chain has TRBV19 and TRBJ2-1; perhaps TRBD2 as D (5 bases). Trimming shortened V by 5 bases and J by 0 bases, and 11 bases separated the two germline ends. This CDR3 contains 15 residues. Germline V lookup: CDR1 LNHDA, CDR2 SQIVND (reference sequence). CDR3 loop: CASSLEGLSYNEQFF. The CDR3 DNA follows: TGTGCCAGTAGTCTGGAAGGACTCTCCTACAATGAGCAGTTCTTC.

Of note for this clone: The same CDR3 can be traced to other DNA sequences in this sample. The CDR3 reads CASSVVAGVRETQYF. As DNA, the CDR3 is TGTGCCAGCAGCGTAGTAGCGGGAGTGAGGGAGACCCAGTACTTC. The rearrangement joins TRBV9 to TRBJ2-5; 9 bases fit TRBD2. Germline trimming cut 0 bases from V and 5 bases from J; bases unmatched to any gene: 5. Germline CDR1 and CDR2: SGDLS and YYNGEE. CDR3 size: 15 residues.

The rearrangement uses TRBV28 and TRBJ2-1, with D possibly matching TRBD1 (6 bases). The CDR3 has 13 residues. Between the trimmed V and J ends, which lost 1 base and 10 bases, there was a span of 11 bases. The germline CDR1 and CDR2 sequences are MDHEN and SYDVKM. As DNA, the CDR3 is TGTGCCAGCAGTTTATTGTCAGGGGTCGAGCAGTTCTTC. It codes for CASSLLSGVEQFF.

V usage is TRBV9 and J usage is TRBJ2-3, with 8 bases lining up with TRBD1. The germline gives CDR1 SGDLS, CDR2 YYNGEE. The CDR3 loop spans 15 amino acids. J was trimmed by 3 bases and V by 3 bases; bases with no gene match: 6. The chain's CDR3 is CASSARQGWTDTQYF. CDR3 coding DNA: TGTGCCAGCAGCGCAAGACAGGGGTGGACAGATACGCAGTATTTT.

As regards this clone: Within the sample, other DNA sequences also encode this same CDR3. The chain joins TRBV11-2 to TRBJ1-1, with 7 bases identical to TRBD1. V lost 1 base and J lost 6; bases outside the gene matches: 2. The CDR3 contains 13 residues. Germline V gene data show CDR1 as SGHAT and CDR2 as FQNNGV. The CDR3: CASSLGTGAEAFF. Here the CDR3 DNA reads TGTGCCAGCAGCTTAGGTACAGGGGCTGAAGCTTTCTTT.

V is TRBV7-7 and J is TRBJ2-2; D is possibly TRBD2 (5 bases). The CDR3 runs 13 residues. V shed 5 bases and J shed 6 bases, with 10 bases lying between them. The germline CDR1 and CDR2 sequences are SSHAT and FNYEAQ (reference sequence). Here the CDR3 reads CASSREGPGELFF. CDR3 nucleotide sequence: TGTGCCAGCAGCCGAGAGGGTCCCGGGGAGCTGTTTTTT.